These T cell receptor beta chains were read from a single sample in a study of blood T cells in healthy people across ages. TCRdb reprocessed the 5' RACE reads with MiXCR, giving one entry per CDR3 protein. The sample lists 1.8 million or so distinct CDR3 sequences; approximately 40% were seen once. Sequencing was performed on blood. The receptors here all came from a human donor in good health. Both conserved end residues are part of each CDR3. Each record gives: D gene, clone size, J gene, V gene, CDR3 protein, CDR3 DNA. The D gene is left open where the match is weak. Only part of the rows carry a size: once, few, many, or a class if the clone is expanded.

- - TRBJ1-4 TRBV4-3 CASSQDLLTTNEKLFF TGCGCCAGCAGCCAAGATCTCCTAACAACTAATGAAAAACTGTTTTTT
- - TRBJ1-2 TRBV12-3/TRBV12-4 CASNTGPYGYTF TGTGCCAGCAACACAGGTCCCTATGGCTACACCTTC
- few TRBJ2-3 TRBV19 CASRRVAASTDTQYF TGTGCCAGTAGAAGGGTAGCTGCTAGCACAGATACGCAGTATTTT
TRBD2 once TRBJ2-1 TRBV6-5 CASSYRIAGYDEQFF TGTGCCAGCAGTTACCGGATAGCGGGGTACGATGAGCAGTTCTTC
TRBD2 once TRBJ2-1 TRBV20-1 CSAVSGSSYNEQFF TGCAGTGCTGTCAGCGGGAGCTCCTACAATGAGCAGTTCTTC
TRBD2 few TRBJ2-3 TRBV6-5 CASSRGVAGSTDTQYF TGTGCCAGCAGCCGCGGAGTAGCGGGGAGCACAGATACGCAGTATTTT
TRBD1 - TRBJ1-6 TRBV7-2 CASSEQGANSPLHF TGTGCCAGCAGCGAACAGGGGGCTAATTCACCCCTCCACTTT
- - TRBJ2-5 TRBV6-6 CASSPGPTQYF TGTGCCAGCAGTCCCGGACCGACCCAGTACTTC
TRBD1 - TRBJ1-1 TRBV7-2 CASSLLQGANTEAFF TGTGCCAGCAGCTTACTACAGGGGGCGAATACTGAAGCTTTCTTT
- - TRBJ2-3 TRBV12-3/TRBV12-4 CASSLRGRRTDTQYF TGTGCCAGCAGTCTGAGGGGGAGACGCACAGATACGCAGTATTTT
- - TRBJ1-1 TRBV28 CASTASGLNTEAFF TGTGCCAGCACAGCCTCCGGGTTGAACACTGAAGCTTTCTTT